The clone carrying this T cell receptor beta chain was counted a single time. As yet, its antigen is unknown. Other DNA sequences in this sample translate to the same CDR3. From germline, CDR1 is SEHNR and CDR2 FQNEAQ (reference sequence). Trimming removed 5 bases at V and 0 bases at J, with 11 bases between. There are 14 residues in the CDR3. The sample belongs to a study of cytomegalovirus exposure and HLA in healthy donors. Use of 60 Vbeta and 13 Jbeta primers characterized the PCR. Produced via immunoSEQ multiplex PCR; TCRdb's table is partial and in-frame only. The sample lists 120,000 or so clones, roughly three quarters seen once, with approximately 10% in the top ten. Study-wide points: In a later analysis, HLA-associated beta chains showed higher expansion and lower generation probabilities than comparable chains. A list of about 160 TCR beta chains associated with cytomegalovirus was given. A missense DCLRE1C variant was associated with V- and J-gene trimming of TCR beta chains in a later analysis, and an independent cohort replicated the association. Links to common viral pathogens appeared, in a later analysis, for several of the most significant clusters.

This TCR was recovered from a man between 25 and 39 years old in good health and CMV-seropositive. Sequenced sample: PBMCs. V usage is TRBV7-9 and J usage is TRBJ2-7; tentative D call: TRBD2 (6 bases). The CDR3 protein is CASSLPRDSYEQYF. DNA for the CDR3: TGTGCCAGCAGCCTCCCGCGGGACTCCTACGAGCAGTACTTC.